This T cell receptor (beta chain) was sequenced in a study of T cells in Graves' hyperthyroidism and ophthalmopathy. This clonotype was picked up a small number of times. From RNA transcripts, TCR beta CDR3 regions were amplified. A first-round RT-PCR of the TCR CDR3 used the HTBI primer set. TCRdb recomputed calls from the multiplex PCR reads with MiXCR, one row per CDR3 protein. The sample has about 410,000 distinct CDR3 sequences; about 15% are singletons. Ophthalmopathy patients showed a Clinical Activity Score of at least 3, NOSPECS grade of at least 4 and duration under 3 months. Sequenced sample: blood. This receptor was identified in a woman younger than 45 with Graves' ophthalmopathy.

The CDR3 nucleotides read TGCAGCGTTGAAGGGTCGCGCCACGGCTACAATGAGCAGTTCTTC. It translates to CSVEGSRHGYNEQFF. The genes are TRBV29-1 and TRBJ2-1, with D uncertain. The CDR3 is 15 amino acids. V was pared by 1 base and J by 3 bases, with 13 bases between. Per germline, CDR1 SQVTM and CDR2 ANQGSEA.